A single sample is the source of the 32 T cell receptor beta chains below, sequenced in a study of shared clonotypes between healthy human individuals. Method: immunoSEQ multiplex PCR; TCRdb's copy keeps in-frame clones and lacks some. The data show roughly 760,000 clones, under 80% seen once. Material for sequencing was memory CD4+ T cells sorted from blood. Subset indicated: CD45RA-negative fraction. These receptors came from a woman aged 25 to 39 in good health.

The J gene is TRBJ1-1, the V gene TRBV18; possibly TRBD1 for D (5 bases). Germline CDR1 reads KGHSH; CDR2 reads LQKENI. Trimming took 2 bases from V and 6 from J, leaving 10 bases between them. The CDR3 loop spans 13 amino acids. This CDR3 reads CASSPRRDSEAFF. CDR3 bases: TGTGCCAGCTCACCAAGACGGGACTCTGAAGCTTTCTTT.

Turning to this clone: A much bigger clone sits one base away, suggesting this may be a read error. The same CDR3 can be traced to other DNA sequences in this sample. V gene TRBV6-1 combines with J gene TRBJ1-2; D uncertain. Trimming shortened V by 2 bases and J by 3 bases, and 4 bases separated the two germline ends. Germline CDR1 MNHNS, CDR2 SASEGT. CDR3 length: 12 amino acids. The CDR3 is CASSELDYGYTF. Here the CDR3 DNA reads TGTGCCAGCAGTGAACTAGACTATGGCTACACCTTC.

V and J are TRBV9 and TRBJ1-3; 7 bases fit TRBD1. The V gene's germline CDR1 is SGDLS and CDR2 YYNGEE. V gave up 3 bases and J gave up 0 bases; unmatched junction bases: 3. This CDR3 has 15 residues. CDR3 in DNA: TGTGCCAGCAGCGCGGACAGGAGCTCTGGAAACACCATATATTTT. It yields the protein CASSADRSSGNTIYF. Using reference TRBV9 and TRBJ1-3 for the parts outside the CDR3, the full variable domain is DSGVTQTPKHLITATGQRVTLRCSPRSGDLSVYWYQQSLDQGLQFLIQYYNGEERAKGNILERFSAQQFPDLHSELNLSSLELGDSALYFCASSADRSSGNTIYFGEGSWLTVV.

V usage is TRBV5-1 and J usage is TRBJ1-5; no clear D gene. Germline V gene lookup returns CDR1 SGHRS and CDR2 YFSETQ. V gave up 0 bases and J gave up 3 bases, with 10 bases separating them. The CDR3 length is 15 residues. In DNA form, the CDR3 reads TGCGCCAGCAGCTTGGACGCGGGAAACAATCAGCCCCAGCATTTT. Amino acids: CASSLDAGNNQPQHF.

The chain uses TRBV11-2 and TRBJ2-6; D gene ambiguous. Germline V gives CDR1 SGHAT, CDR2 FQNNGV. The CDR3 is 18 amino acids. The V end was cut by 5 bases, the J end by 5 bases, with 22 bases between. The DNA for the CDR3 is TGTGCCAGCAGCAGCCCTTGCAAGCAACAAAGTCGGGCCAACGTCCTGACTTTC. The encoded protein is CASSSPCKQQSRANVLTF.

This clone occurred many times. The rearrangement uses TRBV6-5 and TRBJ1-2; 8 bases map to TRBD1. Germline CDR1 reads MNHEY; CDR2 reads SVGAGI. The CDR3 runs 15 residues. J was trimmed by 7 bases and V by 3 bases; bases with no gene match: 10. This chain's CDR3 is CASSYLLDRESGYTF. For the CDR3, the DNA is TGTGCCAGCAGTTATCTGTTGGACAGGGAGAGTGGCTACACCTTC.

This clone was observed once. Within the sample, other DNA sequences also encode this same CDR3. This chain connects TRBV11-2 to TRBJ2-7; D is unresolved. V was trimmed by 1 base and J by 0 bases, leaving 7 bases between them. This CDR3 is built from 14 residues. Per germline, CDR1 SGHAT and CDR2 FQNNGV. The CDR3 sequence is CASSLGFSSYEQYF. Written as DNA, the CDR3 is TGTGCCAGCAGCTTAGGCTTCTCCTCCTACGAGCAGTACTTC.

V usage is TRBV7-9 and J usage is TRBJ1-4; no clear D. The ends were cut back, 5 bases at V and 4 bases at J, with 5 bases in the middle. The germline V gene has CDR1 SEHNR and CDR2 FQNEAQ (reference sequence). The CDR3 consists of 12 residues. In nucleotides, the CDR3 is TGTGCCAGCAGCCCGGTTAATGAAAAACTGTTTTTT. Translation gives CASSPVNEKLFF.

The V gene is TRBV28, the J gene TRBJ2-2; D remains ambiguous. The CDR3 loop spans 13 amino acids. The germline V and J ends were trimmed by 8 bases and 4 bases, with 11 bases remaining between them. Germline V gene data show CDR1 as MDHEN and CDR2 as SYDVKM. The CDR3 protein is CASVGHITGELFF. Here the CDR3 DNA reads TGTGCCAGCGTAGGGCACATCACCGGGGAGCTGTTTTTT.

This clone has ten or more counts. Within the sample, other DNA sequences also encode this same CDR3. V is TRBV2 and J is TRBJ2-3; no definite D call. Germline V gives CDR1 SNHLY, CDR2 FYNNEI. The length of the CDR3 is 12 residues. V lost 6 bases and J lost 2, with 6 bases in between. The CDR3 region is CASRVDTDTQYF. The DNA for the CDR3 is TGTGCCAGCAGGGTAGACACAGATACGCAGTATTTT.

Comment on this clone: This same CDR3 is encoded by further DNA sequences in the sample. The chain has TRBV5-1 and TRBJ1-4, with TRBD1 matching 8 bases. Germline-derived CDR1 and CDR2 are SGHRS and YFSETQ. The CDR3 totals 14 residues. Unmatched junction bases numbered 5, after V lost 3 bases and J lost 7 bases. The DNA of the CDR3 is TGCGCCAGCAGCTCCCAGGGGGCGGGTGAAAAACTGTTTTTT. As protein: CASSSQGAGEKLFF. Filled out from reference TRBV5-1 and TRBJ1-4, the complete variable domain reads KAGVTQTPRYLIKTRGQQVTLSCSPISGHRSVSWYQQTPGQGLQFLFEYFSETQRNKGNFPGRFSGRQFSNSRSEMNVSTLELGDSALYLCASSSQGAGEKLFFGSGTQLSVL.

This clone was counted between two and nine times. The chain recombines TRBV28 with TRBJ2-7, with 8 bases identical to TRBD2. Germline V gives CDR1 MDHEN, CDR2 SYDVKM. The CDR3 extends over 15 amino acids. With 5 bases clipped from V and 4 bases from J, the junction kept 10 bases outside the gene matches. The CDR3 reads CASSLDYPGGYEQYF. The CDR3 nucleotides read TGTGCCAGCAGTCTCGACTACCCGGGGGGGTACGAGCAGTACTTC.

The chain has TRBV15 and TRBJ2-3; 7 nucleotides line up with TRBD1. Germline-derived CDR1 and CDR2 are LNHNV and YYDKDF (reference sequence). Losses at the gene ends were 6 bases for V and 2 bases for J; bases not matched to a gene: 8. This CDR3 is built from 15 residues. This chain's CDR3 is CATRVGGLDTDTQYF. Written as DNA, the CDR3 is TGTGCCACCAGGGTAGGGGGCCTGGACACAGATACGCAGTATTTT.

The chain is built from TRBV7-2 and TRBJ1-2; 9 bases are a match to TRBD1. There are 14 residues in the CDR3. The J segment lost 4 bases and the V segment lost 4 bases, leaving 4 bases of the junction unmatched. The germline V gene has CDR1 SGHTA and CDR2 FQGNSA. The CDR3 DNA is TGTGCCAGCAGCTCCCGGGACAGGGTCTATGGCTACACCTTC. Translated, it gives CASSSRDRVYGYTF.

In the case of this clone: Other DNA sequences of this sample code for an identical CDR3. This chain links TRBV5-4 with TRBJ2-7; D might be TRBD1 (5 bases). V was shortened by 2 bases and J by 3 bases, with 9 bases between the two germline ends. Per the germline V gene, CDR1 is SGHNT and CDR2 is YYREEE (reference sequence). This CDR3 has 13 amino acids. The CDR3 nucleotides are TGTGCCAGCAGCTTTCAGGGTAACTACGAGCAGTACTTC. It translates to CASSFQGNYEQYF.

The V and J genes are TRBV30 and TRBJ2-5; D uncertain. The CDR3 loop spans 15 amino acids. The germline V and J ends were trimmed by 0 bases and 1 base, with 12 bases remaining between them. Per germline, CDR1 GTSNPN and CDR2 SVGIG (reference sequence). The CDR3, as DNA: TGTGCCTGGAGTGTAATGCTCGCGAGCCAAGAGACCCAGTACTTC. Amino acids: CAWSVMLASQETQYF.

The gene calls are TRBV5-8 and TRBJ1-3; unclear D gene. Germline values: CDR1 SGHTS, CDR2 YDEGEE. Trimming shortened V by 0 bases and J by 0 bases, and 7 bases separated the two germline ends. The CDR3 has 15 residues. The CDR3 nucleotides read TGTGCCAGCAGCTTGGCAGGAACCTCTGGAAACACCATATATTTT. Protein product: CASSLAGTSGNTIYF.

The chain joins TRBV28 to TRBJ1-5; 9 bases map to TRBD1. The CDR3 runs to 15 residues. V trimming: 6 bases; J trimming: 4 bases; junction bases outside the gene matches: 7. CDR1 and CDR2 (germline): MDHEN, SYDVKM. CDR3 bases: TGTGCCAGCAGCGCTCCGACAGGGGGAAATCAGCCCCAGCATTTT. This translates into CASSAPTGGNQPQHF.

The chain uses TRBV5-1 and TRBJ2-1; D possibly corresponds to TRBD2 (6 bases). Germline V gives CDR1 SGHRS, CDR2 YFSETQ. This CDR3 spans 16 amino acids. Trimming stripped 3 bases from V and 14 bases from J, with 27 bases between. The DNA for the CDR3 is TGCGCCAGCAGCTGGCTCGGGACGACTACTAGCTCCAGGGAGTTCTTC. Residues: CASSWLGTTTSSREFF.

V usage is TRBV4-1 and J usage is TRBJ1-1; D unresolved. V was cut by 1 base and J by 0 bases, with 21 bases left in between. CDR1 is MGHRA, CDR2 YSYEKL, per germline. This CDR3 has 19 residues. CDR3 loop: CASSQGWGSQANMNTEAFF. CDR3 DNA: TGCGCCAGCAGCCAAGGGTGGGGAAGTCAGGCGAACATGAACACTGAAGCTTTCTTT.

This clone was seen a handful of times. V usage is TRBV19 and J usage is TRBJ2-2, with 11 bases that match TRBD2. The CDR3 covers 16 residues. In germline, CDR1 is LNHDA, CDR2 SQIVND (reference sequence). Trimming cost V 5 bases and J 5 bases; bases outside gene matches: 7. The CDR3 region has the DNA TGTGCCAGTAGTTGGCTAGCGGGAGGTGGGACCGGGGAGCTGTTTTTT. It yields the protein CASSWLAGGGTGELFF.

This clone was detected only a few times. The chain uses TRBV4-1 and TRBJ2-5; a possible D gene is TRBD2 (5 bases). There are 14 residues in the CDR3. V was clipped by 0 bases and J by 5 bases, with 10 bases between them. Germline lookup yields CDR1 MGHRA and CDR2 YSYEKL. The CDR3: CASSQEAEVETQYF. CDR3 DNA sequence: TGCGCCAGCAGCCAAGAAGCGGAAGTGGAGACCCAGTACTTC.

The J gene is TRBJ2-3, the V gene TRBV10-3, with 11 bases fitting TRBD2. Germline-derived CDR1 and CDR2 are ENHRY and SYGVKD. Trimming removed 10 bases from V and 0 bases from J; junction bases left unmatched: 3. This CDR3 spans 14 amino acids. CDR3 DNA sequence: TGTGCCACCTCTAGCGGGGGGAGCACAGATACGCAGTATTTT. It is translated as CATSSGGSTDTQYF.

This sequence joins TRBV5-8 and TRBJ1-2; D unresolved. The CDR3 sequence is 14 residues long. Trimming left V 4 bases short and J 4 bases short, with 14 bases between. Germline CDR1 reads SGHTS; CDR2 reads YDEGEE. The CDR3: CASSQAQPRYGYTF. For the CDR3, the DNA is TGTGCCAGCAGCCAGGCCCAGCCTCGCTATGGCTACACCTTC.

The table lists this clone with a few counts. This rearrangement joins TRBV29-1 to TRBJ2-1; TRBD1 aligns across 8 bases. The germline V gene encodes CDR1 SQVTM and CDR2 ANQGSEA. CDR3 length: 13 amino acids. V dropped 4 bases and J dropped 7; count of bases not matched to a gene: 6. This CDR3 is CSVGQGALNEQFF. DNA of the CDR3: TGCAGCGTTGGTCAGGGGGCCCTGAATGAGCAGTTCTTC.

V gene TRBV2 combines with J gene TRBJ2-2; 8 nucleotides line up with TRBD2. The V and J ends lost 4 bases and 7 bases, in that order; junction bases with no gene match: 8. CDR3 length equals 15 residues. Germline CDR1 reads SNHLY; CDR2 reads FYNNEI. CDR3 region: CASSGPGGQGGELFF. CDR3 nucleotides: TGTGCCAGCAGTGGGCCGGGAGGGCAGGGCGGGGAGCTGTTTTTT.

In its sample, this clone was seen once. This chain joins TRBV5-1 and TRBJ2-2, with a tentative D call TRBD1 (5 bases). This CDR3 region has 14 residues. Germline loops: CDR1 SGHRS, CDR2 YFSETQ. V dropped 4 bases and J dropped 6 bases, with 13 bases sitting between them. In DNA form, the CDR3 reads TGCGCCAGCAGCGTGACAGCCGGCGCCGGGGAGCTGTTTTTT. It encodes CASSVTAGAGELFF. The variable domain in full, with the rest retrieved from reference TRBV5-1 and TRBJ2-2, is KAGVTQTPRYLIKTRGQQVTLSCSPISGHRSVSWYQQTPGQGLQFLFEYFSETQRNKGNFPGRFSGRQFSNSRSEMNVSTLELGDSALYLCASSVTAGAGELFFGEGSRLTVL.

J is TRBJ2-1 and V is TRBV19; 9 positions agree with TRBD1. The CDR3 runs to 21 residues. The V gene end was trimmed by 1 base and the J gene end by 10 bases; junction bases not matched to a gene: 26. CDR1 and CDR2 from the germline V gene are LNHDA and SQIVND (reference sequence). The CDR3 sequence is CASSIGRTGAFSQRSESEQFF. The CDR3 DNA sequence: TGTGCCAGTAGTATAGGGCGGACAGGGGCCTTCTCGCAGAGGTCCGAAAGCGAGCAGTTCTTC.

The rearrangement uses TRBV5-1 and TRBJ2-2; TRBD1 is a possible D gene (6 bases). Per germline, CDR1 SGHRS and CDR2 YFSETQ. This CDR3 has 19 residues. Trimming removed 0 bases at V and 0 bases at J, with 18 bases between. In DNA form, the CDR3 reads TGCGCCAGCAGCTTGGGACAGGCATTCTGGGGATCGAACACCGGGGAGCTGTTTTTT. Residues: CASSLGQAFWGSNTGELFF.

This sequence joins TRBV14 and TRBJ1-4; D gene ambiguous. The length of the CDR3 is 14 residues. V lost 0 bases and J lost 8, with 10 bases in between. CDR1 is SGHDN, CDR2 FVKESK, per germline. This chain's CDR3 is CASSQDVASEKLFF. In nucleotides, the CDR3 is TGTGCCAGCAGCCAAGATGTGGCCAGCGAAAAACTGTTTTTT.

This clone has more than one count but fewer than ten. The chain has TRBV2 and TRBJ2-3, with 8 bases aligning to TRBD2. The CDR3 extends over 15 amino acids. Per germline, CDR1 SNHLY and CDR2 FYNNEI. Trimming removed 6 bases from V and 3 bases from J; junction bases left unmatched: 8. The CDR3 sequence: CASRLLTSATDTQYF. CDR3 nucleotides: TGTGCCAGCAGACTGCTGACTAGCGCGACAGATACGCAGTATTTT.

Of note for this clone: Other DNA sequences within the sample encode an identical CDR3. The chain is built from TRBV4-1 and TRBJ2-5; 8 bases are a match to TRBD2. Germline-derived CDR1 and CDR2 are MGHRA and YSYEKL. The CDR3 consists of 15 residues. With V trimmed by 1 base and J by 5 bases, 6 bases remained unmatched. The CDR3 here is CASSQGPGGVETQYF. CDR3 coding DNA: TGCGCCAGCAGCCAAGGTCCCGGGGGGGTGGAGACCCAGTACTTC.